The rows below give T cell receptor beta chains drawn from one sample of a study of blood T cells in healthy people across ages. TCRdb recomputed calls from the 5' RACE reads with MiXCR, one row per CDR3 protein. The table includes fewer than 800,000 distinct CDR3 sequences, around 21% detected once. The sequencing sample was made of blood. These TCRs come from a man aged 65-85 years in good health. CDR3s leave out the opening cysteine and the closing phenylalanine or tryptophan. Each record gives: V gene, J gene, CDR3 protein.

v_call: TRBV7-2
j_call: TRBJ1-4
cdr3_aa: ASSLVGTVGEKLF

v_call: TRBV5-4
j_call: TRBJ2-2
cdr3_aa: ASSPRTSGRGAGELF

v_call: TRBV4-1
j_call: TRBJ2-3
cdr3_aa: ASSQPGGNTDTQY

v_call: TRBV7-9
j_call: TRBJ1-3
cdr3_aa: ASSGSAGNTIY

v_call: TRBV7-9
j_call: TRBJ2-5
cdr3_aa: ASRGTSGPHETQY

v_call: TRBV7-9
j_call: TRBJ2-5
cdr3_aa: ASSKRSTGTGETQY

v_call: TRBV7-3
j_call: TRBJ2-1
cdr3_aa: ASGTSNLDEQF

v_call: TRBV2
j_call: TRBJ2-7
cdr3_aa: ASSEAQGREMF

v_call: TRBV5-1
j_call: TRBJ2-3
cdr3_aa: ASSSTGTGFPDTQY

v_call: TRBV2
j_call: TRBJ2-4
cdr3_aa: ASDLIGAKNIQY

v_call: TRBV11-3
j_call: TRBJ1-3
cdr3_aa: ASSPHTGNTIY

v_call: TRBV5-1
j_call: NA
cdr3_aa: ASSLKLAGSHEQY

v_call: TRBV4-3
j_call: TRBJ2-4
cdr3_aa: ASSQDGSLAGNKAKNIQY

v_call: TRBV29-1
j_call: TRBJ2-7
cdr3_aa: SVFAKTYEQY

v_call: TRBV5-1
j_call: TRBJ2-1
cdr3_aa: ASSLRPSGNGYEQF

v_call: TRBV5-1
j_call: TRBJ1-4
cdr3_aa: ASSLDGQGFESLGKLF

v_call: TRBV27
j_call: TRBJ2-1
cdr3_aa: ASRDGGTFSYNEQF

v_call: TRBV5-5
j_call: TRBJ1-5
cdr3_aa: ASSYGLQGNQPQH

v_call: TRBV20-1
j_call: NA
cdr3_aa: SARATGTGAYEQY

v_call: TRBV20-1
j_call: TRBJ2-1
cdr3_aa: SARYGTGGAGRRAYNEQF

v_call: TRBV28
j_call: TRBJ2-3
cdr3_aa: ASSPPPGVPDTQY

v_call: TRBV5-1
j_call: NA
cdr3_aa: ASSLGSGRVYEQF